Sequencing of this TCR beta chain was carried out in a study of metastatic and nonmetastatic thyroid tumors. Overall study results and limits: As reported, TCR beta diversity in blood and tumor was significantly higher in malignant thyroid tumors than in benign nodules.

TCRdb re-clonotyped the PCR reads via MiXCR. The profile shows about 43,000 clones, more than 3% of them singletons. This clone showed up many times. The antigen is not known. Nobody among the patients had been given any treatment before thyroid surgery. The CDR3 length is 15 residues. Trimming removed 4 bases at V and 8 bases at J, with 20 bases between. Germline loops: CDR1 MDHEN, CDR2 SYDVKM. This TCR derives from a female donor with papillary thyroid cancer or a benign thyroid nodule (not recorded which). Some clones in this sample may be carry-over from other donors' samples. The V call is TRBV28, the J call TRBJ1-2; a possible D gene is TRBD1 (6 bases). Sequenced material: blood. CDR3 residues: CASSSRSVGGRGYTF. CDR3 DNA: TGTGCCAGCAGTTCCCGTTCGGTGGGGGGCCGAGGCTACACCTTC.